This passage covers 5 T cell receptor beta chains from one sample sequenced in a study of shared clonotypes between healthy human individuals. The data were produced by immunoSEQ multiplex PCR, yet TCRdb's version contains in-frame clones alone and is incomplete. The table lists roughly 2.1 million clones, under 95% of them singletons. Naive CD8 cells were CD45RO-negative, positively selected for CCR7, excluding terminally differentiated effector memory CD45RA+ cells. Sequenced input: naive CD8+ T cells from PBMCs. All receptors derive from a man between 18 and 29 years old in good health. Some clones in this sample may be carry-over from other donors' samples.

The chain links TRBV6-5 to TRBJ1-3; a weak D match, TRBD1 (5 bases). V lost 0 bases, J lost 0 bases, and 9 bases lay in between. The CDR3 length is 16 residues. Germline loops: CDR1 MNHEY, CDR2 SVGAGI. The DNA for the CDR3 is TGTGCCAGCAGTTACTCTCAGGGACTCTCTGGAAACACCATATATTTT. Amino acid sequence: CASSYSQGLSGNTIYF.

J is TRBJ1-1 and V is TRBV7-9; TRBD1 matches at 10 bases. In germline, CDR1 is SEHNR, CDR2 FQNEAQ (reference sequence). V lost 0 bases to trimming and J lost 6 bases; unmatched junction nucleotides: 7. The CDR3 is made up of 16 amino acids. This chain's CDR3 is CASSLAVRQGAAEAFF. CDR3 DNA: TGTGCCAGCAGCTTAGCGGTGAGACAGGGGGCTGCTGAAGCTTTCTTT. The full variable domain, completed using reference TRBV7-9 and TRBJ1-1, is DTGVSQNPRHKITKRGQNVTFRCDPISEHNRLYWYRQTLGQGPEFLTYFQNEAQLEKSRLLSDRFSAERPKGSFSTLEIQRTEQGDSAMYLCASSLAVRQGAAEAFFGQGTRLTVV.

This clone was observed once. The genes are TRBV7-3 and TRBJ1-1, with no clear D. The CDR3 has 16 amino acids. Trimming cost V 3 bases and J 4 bases, with 18 bases left between them. CDR1 SGHTA and CDR2 FQGTGA come from the germline V gene. The CDR3 loop reads CASSFTTSTGGTEAFF. CDR3 coding DNA: TGTGCCAGCAGCTTCACGACCTCGACGGGAGGCACTGAAGCTTTCTTT.

This clone showed up just a few times. The same CDR3 also results from other DNA sequences found in this sample. The chain carries TRBV29-1 and TRBJ2-2; 7 bases agree with TRBD1. The junction had 1 base not matched to a gene; V was cut back by 5 bases and J by 1 base. CDR1 is SQVTM, CDR2 ANQGSEA, per germline. The CDR3 is 13 residues long. CDR3: CSVYRGNTGELFF. DNA for the CDR3: TGCAGCGTTTACAGGGGGAACACCGGGGAGCTGTTTTTT.

This chain connects TRBV6-6 to TRBJ1-2; a possible D gene is TRBD1 (6 bases). The CDR3 runs 13 residues. The germline V gene encodes CDR1 MNHNY and CDR2 SVGAGI (reference sequence). Trimming cost V 2 bases and J 6 bases, with 10 bases left between them. The chain's CDR3 is CASSYPGENGYTF. For the CDR3, the DNA is TGTGCCAGCAGTTACCCAGGGGAAAATGGCTACACCTTC.